This TCR beta chain was sequenced in a study of T-cell reconstitution after alpha-beta-depleted transplantation in children. The study's findings and limits: There were reportedly several hundred expanded graft clones from which alpha-beta T cells came about two months after transplant. When one year had passed after transplant, most T-cell counts and diversity came from newly produced T cells. Surviving recipient T cells and thymic progenitors underlay high day-60 TCRbeta diversity in some patients.

Ten or more counts support this clonotype. Its target is unknown. Trimming took off 0 bases at V and 4 bases at J, with 16 bases between the two ends. Germline CDR1 MNHEY, CDR2 SVGAGI. This CDR3 contains 16 residues. Construction of the TCRbeta library involved unique molecular identifiers. MiXCR was run by TCRdb on the PCR reads, yielding one entry per CDR3 protein. The sample consists of 670,000 or so distinct CDR3 sequences, 10% to 15% of them appearing once. The sample in question was PBMCs, obtained before TCRalphabeta/CD19-depleted stem cell transplant. V gene TRBV6-5 combines with J gene TRBJ2-7; either TRBD1 or TRBD2 may supply D (5 bases each). This TCR derives from a girl aged 2-10 years with congenital amegakaryocytic thrombocytopenia, due to receive a stem cell transplant. The CDR3, as DNA: TGTGCCAGCAGTTACTCGAAAGACGCAGGGAGATACGAGCAGTACTTC. Translation: CASSYSKDAGRYEQYF.